This TCR beta chain was retrieved from a study of Tregs in tolerant kidney transplant recipients (dated by TCRdb to about 2019). Study-level background: The transplants used related donors with nonmyeloablative bone marrow transplantation, and mixed chimerism in the human trials was transient. The study used TCRbeta sequencing to identify donor-specific regulatory T cells before combined kidney and bone marrow transplantation, then tracked those cells after transplant.

Deletion took 9 bases off V and 6 bases off J, with a span of 15 bases between the germline ends. Taken from cysteine to phenylalanine, the CDR3 has 13 residues. The 30 bases shown cover part of the CDR3, and their frame starts at base 1. Via the germline V gene (reference sequence), CDR1 is LNHDA and CDR2 SQIVND. Per the publication, the time point label means: blood sample drawn before combined kidney and bone marrow transplant. Thawed PBMCs were FACS-sorted into unstimulated Tregs (CD4+CD25+CD127-), CD4+ non-Tregs (CD4+CD25-), CD4 cells and CD8 cells. Patients were several combined kidney and bone marrow transplant recipients from the ITN036ST trial, and only these trial subjects had samples available. Healthy control blood was separated into PBMCs by Ficoll density gradient and cryopreserved, and patient PBMCs were collected both before and after transplant. Worth noting for this clone: Its target antigen remains unknown. The read halts 3 residues ahead of the CDR3 end, with the missing end drawn from the germline J gene.

Genomic DNA was extracted from sorted cells with the QIAGEN DNeasy Blood and Tissue Kit for TCRbeta CDR3 sequencing. High-throughput TCRbeta CDR3 sequencing, including PCR amplification with bias correction and internal controls, was performed commercially through immunoSEQ. The study's own analysis went as follows. Unique productive TCRbeta sequences were defined by CDR3 nucleotide sequence where primers matched, otherwise by CDR3 amino acid sequence with Vbeta and Jbeta genes. To correct for sorting error, sequences found in more than one sorted population at a frequency ratio of 2:1 or less were discarded, and the remaining shared sequences were assigned to the population with the higher frequency. A sequence was defined as donor-reactive if the sequence was expanded at least 5-fold in CFSE-low cells compared with unstimulated cells and had a frequency of at least 0.01% in CFSE-low cells. Jensen-Shannon divergence calculated on the top 100 TCRbeta sequences ranked by frequency was used to measure repertoire divergence. For samples with multiple sequencing runs, sorting error was corrected in each run separately before the runs were combined. This is the immuneACCESS table as TCRdb keeps it, with only in-frame sequences that have V and J called. A part of the clones is gone; compared with another copy, unresolved V genes explain less than half, and the rest is unexplained. D and trimming were read from the DNA, whereas the V and J calls and clone size are those reported in that table. The sample's own table lists about 30,000 clones. In total, the top ten clones hold 14% of the sample.

The full study reports these points: Expanding Tregs with activated donor B cells appeared to identify the most biologically relevant and donor-specific TCRbeta repertoire. For some patients the PCR primers changed over time, which made it impossible to compare the samples from those patients at the nucleotide level. Donor-specific Treg expansion was found to exceed global Treg expansion in tolerant patients, suggesting antigen-driven rather than nonspecific expansion. Because only a small number of patients were included, the study had limitations, and the results will need to be validated in larger populations as well as under other immunosuppression protocols. Biological reproducibility was not directly addressed, though technical replication error appeared minimal.

The receptor comes from a human donor who received a combined kidney and bone marrow transplant. The V and J genes are TRBV19 and TRBJ1-5; TRBD1 is possibly the D segment (5 matching bases). Sample: CD8+ T cells from blood, taken before the transplant. The part of the CDR3 DNA that was read is TGTGCCAGCATGGAGGGGTCTTTTCAGCCC. Its protein product is CASMEGSFQP. The entire CDR3 reads CASMEGSFQPQHF.